Shown below are 7 T cell receptor beta chains from a single sample sequenced in a study of human T cells and chemical hapten exposure. MiXCR, applied by TCRdb to the RACE reads, yields one record per CDR3 protein. The data contain just over 70,000 distinct CDR3 sequences, 11% of them singletons. Time point in this sample: patch test 3, about 24 weeks after DPC sensitization. Treatment defined: therapeutic diphenylcyclopropenone sensitization with weekly scalp DPC. Sequenced material: whole blood, taken in connection with sensitization to the hapten diphenylcyclopropenone (DPC). These receptors all come from a woman between 45 and 60 years old with alopecia areata. Some clones in this sample may be carry-over from other donors' samples.

At least ten counts were recorded for this clonotype. V and J are TRBV4-1 and TRBJ1-6; D may be TRBD1 (6 bases). This CDR3 is built from 14 residues. V shed 3 bases and J shed 9 bases, with 12 bases lying between them. CDR1 and CDR2 (germline): MGHRA, YSYEKL. CDR3 residues: CASSQGTSTSPLHF. The CDR3 nucleotides read TGCGCCAGCAGCCAGGGGACATCCACTTCACCCCTCCACTTT.

The sample holds many counts of this clonotype. This chain connects TRBV7-6 to TRBJ2-1, with TRBD2 matching 13 bases. J gave up 9 bases and V 3 bases, and 14 bases lay outside the gene matches. Germline V CDR1 and CDR2: SGHVS, FNYEAQ. The CDR3 consists of 18 residues. CDR3 nucleotides: TGTGCCAGCAGCTTTTTCCCGACAACTAGCGGGAGGGCCGGTGAGCAGTTCTTC. Protein: CASSFFPTTSGRAGEQFF.

This clonotype was seen many times. This chain connects TRBV7-9 to TRBJ1-1; D gene uncertain. The length of the CDR3 is 13 residues. V shed 2 bases and J shed 7 bases, with 11 bases lying between them. Germline V CDR1 and CDR2: SEHNR, FQNEAQ (reference sequence). The DNA for the CDR3 is TGTGCCAGCAGCTTAATGGAAAAGAGTGAAGCTTTCTTT. It yields the protein CASSLMEKSEAFF.

The table lists this clonotype with a few counts. V is TRBV7-2 and J is TRBJ2-1; 10 bases align to TRBD2. V lost 5 bases and J lost 3; bases outside the gene matches: 13. Germline CDR1 reads SGHTA; CDR2 reads FQGNSA. The CDR3 runs 18 residues. CDR3 sequence: CASSHPSSGGAVYNEQFF. CDR3 DNA sequence: TGTGCCAGCAGCCACCCCTCGAGCGGGGGGGCTGTCTACAATGAGCAGTTCTTC.

V gene TRBV11-3 combines with J gene TRBJ2-1; D may be TRBD1 (8 bases). Per the germline V gene, CDR1 is SGHNT and CDR2 is YENEEA. The ends were cut back, 4 bases at V and 1 base at J, with 11 bases in the middle. The CDR3 has 15 residues. As DNA, the CDR3 is TGTGCCAGCAGCTCACAGGGGGGGTCCTACAATGAGCAGTTCTTC. It encodes CASSSQGGSYNEQFF.

This clonotype was observed a handful of times. This rearrangement joins TRBV12-3 or TRBV12-4 to TRBJ1-3, with D possibly being TRBD1 (5 bases). V was cut by 5 bases and J by 4 bases, with 12 bases left in between. This CDR3 spans 14 amino acids. CDR3 sequence reads: CASSRRTSGNTIYF. The CDR3 nucleotides are TGTGCCAGCAGTCGACGGACATCCGGAAACACCATATATTTT.

This clonotype was detected ten times or more. The chain recombines TRBV27 with TRBJ2-1; D possibly matches TRBD1 or TRBD2 (6 bases each). Germline V CDR1 and CDR2: MNHEY, SMNVEV (reference sequence). The V end was cut by 4 bases, the J end by 9 bases, with 34 bases between. The CDR3 length is 20 residues. The CDR3 DNA reads TGTGCCAGCAGTTGGGGGACACGCTCCGGCCTAGGGGCGGGGCGGGGTGAGCAGTTCTTC. Protein: CASSWGTRSGLGAGRGEQFF.